The next 21 T cell receptor beta chains were all read from a single sample in a study of neoadjuvant nivolumab and ipilimumab in lung cancer. Repertoires were generated with immunoSEQ multiplex PCR, while TCRdb's copy carries only in-frame clones and drops some. Among about 5,300 clones listed, 90% to 95% were seen once. Sample: blood, taken after neoadjuvant nivolumab, alone or with ipilimumab, at or shortly before surgery. These receptors were obtained from an adult with non-small cell lung cancer. Some clones in this sample may be carry-over from other donors' samples.

A single count supports this clone. The J gene is TRBJ1-5, the V gene TRBV6-6; D not resolved. CDR3 length: 14 amino acids. V was pared by 5 bases and J by 4 bases, with 12 bases between. The germline V gene has CDR1 MNHNY and CDR2 SVGAGI (reference sequence). As DNA, the CDR3 is TGTGCCAGCAGTCCCCCCAGCGGGAATCAGCCCCAGCATTTT. It specifies CASSPPSGNQPQHF.

This sequence joins TRBV29-1 and TRBJ1-1; 7 positions match TRBD1. V was clipped by 5 bases and J by 1 base; unmatched bases: 4. Germline assignment: CDR1 SQVTM and CDR2 ANQGSEA. This CDR3 comprises 13 residues. The CDR3 DNA is TGCAGCGTTAACAGGGGAGGGAACACTGAAGCTTTCTTT. Its translation is CSVNRGGNTEAFF. Supplemented by reference TRBV29-1 and TRBJ1-1, the full variable domain reads SAVISQKPSRDICQRGTSLTIQCQVDSQVTMMFWYRQQPGQSLTLIATANQGSEATYESGFVIDKFPISRPNLTFSTLTVSNMSPEDSSIYLCSVNRGGNTEAFFGQGTRLTVV.

The chain is built from TRBV6-1 and TRBJ2-6; unclear D gene. This CDR3 is built from 13 residues. V shed 8 bases and J shed 0 bases, with 5 bases lying between them. Germline assignment: CDR1 MNHNS and CDR2 SASEGT. The CDR3 spells CASQTSGANVLTF. Here the CDR3 DNA reads TGTGCCAGCCAGACCTCTGGGGCCAACGTCCTGACTTTC.

The chain is built from TRBV6-6 and TRBJ2-3; D is ambiguous. Trimming removed 7 bases at V and 2 bases at J, with 4 bases between. Germline loops: CDR1 MNHNY, CDR2 SVGAGI (reference sequence). This CDR3 comprises 11 residues. CDR3 protein: CASTTTDTQYF. The CDR3 bases are TGTGCCAGCACCACCACAGATACGCAGTATTTT.

V and J are TRBV4-3 and TRBJ2-1; D possibly matches TRBD1 or TRBD2 (6 bases each). The CDR3 loop spans 16 amino acids. The germline V gene has CDR1 LGHNA and CDR2 YSLEER. Trimming shortened V by 0 bases and J by 4 bases, and 13 bases separated the two germline ends. CDR3 sequence reads: CASSQDLGGSYNEQFF. The CDR3 bases are TGCGCCAGCAGCCAAGATCTGGGGGGCTCATACAATGAGCAGTTCTTC.

The V gene is TRBV27, the J gene TRBJ2-3; possibly TRBD2 for D (5 bases). Germline V gene data show CDR1 as MNHEY and CDR2 as SMNVEV (reference sequence). The ends were cut back, 6 bases at V and 6 bases at J, with 16 bases in the middle. CDR3 length: 14 amino acids. Here the CDR3 DNA reads TGTGCCAGCAGACGGGGTCTCCTCACGGATACGCAGTATTTT. It translates to CASRRGLLTDTQYF.

The chain employs TRBV19 and TRBJ2-3; D is unclear. CDR1 is LNHDA, CDR2 SQIVND, per germline (reference sequence). Deletions cut 1 base from V and 4 bases from J, with 3 bases between. The CDR3 spans 12 residues. The CDR3 nucleotides read TGTGCCAGTAGTATAGTACCAGATACGCAGTATTTT. Residues: CASSIVPDTQYF.

The chain employs TRBV2 and TRBJ1-5, with 9 bases identical to TRBD1. The CDR3 has 15 residues. The J segment lost 6 bases and the V segment lost 5 bases, leaving 8 bases of the junction unmatched. From germline, CDR1 is SNHLY and CDR2 FYNNEI. In DNA form, the CDR3 reads TGTGCCAGCAGTTACCAGACAGGGGGAGGTCAGCCCCAGCATTTT. Residues: CASSYQTGGGQPQHF. The whole variable domain, remainder taken from reference TRBV2 and TRBJ1-5, is EPEVTQTPSHQVTQMGQEVILRCVPISNHLYFYWYRQILGQKVEFLVSFYNNEISEKSEIFDDQFSVERPDGSNFTLKIRSTKLEDSAMYFCASSYQTGGGQPQHFGDGTRLSIL.

The sample holds one count of this clone. The J gene is TRBJ2-7, the V gene TRBV6-5; D gene uncertain. The CDR3 has 15 residues. Germline-derived CDR1 and CDR2 are MNHEY and SVGAGI. Trimming took off 0 bases at V and 0 bases at J, with 9 bases between the two ends. The CDR3 loop reads CASSYSPVGSYEQYF. CDR3 DNA sequence: TGTGCCAGCAGTTACTCGCCGGTAGGCTCCTACGAGCAGTACTTC.

The gene calls are TRBV5-1 and TRBJ2-1, with D possibly matching TRBD1 (6 bases). From germline, CDR1 is SGHRS and CDR2 YFSETQ. V was shortened by 4 bases and J by 0 bases, with 14 bases between the two germline ends. This CDR3 has 16 residues. CDR3 nucleotides: TGCGCCAGCAGCCCGAACCCGACAGGCTCCTACAATGAGCAGTTCTTC. This codes for CASSPNPTGSYNEQFF.

The rearrangement uses TRBV7-6 and TRBJ1-3; tentative D call: TRBD1 (5 bases). Trimming left V 1 base short and J 4 bases short, with 11 bases between. From germline, CDR1 is SGHVS and CDR2 FNYEAQ. CDR3 length: 15 amino acids. In nucleotides, the CDR3 is TGTGCCAGCAGCTTAGGACCGTGGGACGGAAACACCATATATTTT. Amino acid sequence: CASSLGPWDGNTIYF. Based on the CDR3 plus reference TRBV7-6 and TRBJ1-3, the full variable domain is GAGVSQSPRYKVTKRGQDVALRCDPISGHVSLYWYRQALGQGPEFLTYFNYEAQQDKSGLPNDRFSAERPEGSISTLTIQRTEQRDSAMYRCASSLGPWDGNTIYFGEGSWLTVV.

Of note for this clone: At one end the junction does not follow the germline gene, possibly because of a read error. This sequence joins TRBV15 and TRBJ1-4; D unresolved. Germline-derived CDR1 and CDR2 are LNHNV and YYDKDF (reference sequence). The CDR3 spans 15 residues. In DNA, the CDR3 is TGTGCCACCAGGAGAGCTCAAAGCCCTAATGAAAAACTGTTTTTT. Protein product: CATRRAQSPNEKLFF. The variable domain in full, with the rest retrieved from reference TRBV15 and TRBJ1-4, is DAMVIQNPRYQVTQFGKPVTLSCSQTLNHNVMYWYQQKSSQAPKLLFHYYDKDFNNEADTPDNFQSRRPNTSFCFLDIRSPGLGDTAMYLCATRRAQSPNEKLFFGSGTQLSVL.

The V gene is TRBV4-1, the J gene TRBJ2-3, with unresolved D. Deletions cut 2 bases from V and 3 bases from J, with 9 bases between. This CDR3 contains 14 residues. Germline CDR1 and CDR2: MGHRA and YSYEKL. CDR3 loop: CASSQPQGTDTQYF. CDR3 nucleotides: TGCGCCAGCAGCCAACCCCAAGGGACAGATACGCAGTATTTT.

The chain carries TRBV11-2 and TRBJ2-7; D may correspond to TRBD1 or TRBD2 (5 bases each). The ends were cut back, 4 bases at V and 2 bases at J, with 15 bases in the middle. Germline-derived CDR1 and CDR2 are SGHAT and FQNNGV. This CDR3 has 15 residues. The CDR3 spells CASSWKPRDAYEQYF. Written as DNA, the CDR3 is TGTGCCAGCAGCTGGAAGCCCCGGGACGCCTACGAGCAGTACTTC.

V gene TRBV30 combines with J gene TRBJ2-7; 9 positions agree with TRBD1. Trimming took 1 base from V and 3 from J; bases not matched to a gene: 10. The CDR3 is made up of 16 amino acids. CDR1 is GTSNPN, CDR2 SVGIG, per germline (reference sequence). CDR3 sequence (DNA): TGTGCCTGGAGTGGACAGGGGGACAGGCGAAACTACGAGCAGTACTTC. This gives the protein CAWSGQGDRRNYEQYF.

The chain employs TRBV5-1 and TRBJ2-2, with D hard to call. CDR3 size: 14 residues. CDR1 and CDR2 from the germline V gene are SGHRS and YFSETQ. Trimming took off 4 bases at V and 4 bases at J, with 11 bases between the two ends. The CDR3 sequence: CASSRAISTGELFF. The CDR3 DNA follows: TGCGCCAGCAGCCGGGCCATCTCCACCGGGGAGCTGTTTTTT.

This rearrangement joins TRBV19 to TRBJ1-1; TRBD1 agrees at 9 bases. J was trimmed by 4 bases and V by 5 bases; bases with no gene match: 8. This CDR3 region has 15 residues. CDR1 and CDR2 (germline): LNHDA, SQIVND (reference sequence). CDR3 in DNA: TGTGCCAGTAGTGCCAACAGGGGGCGGGGCACTGAAGCTTTCTTT. Its protein product is CASSANRGRGTEAFF.

The CDR3: CASSYGTGGYTIYF. The CDR3 nucleotides read TGTGCCAGCAGTTACGGGACAGGGGGTTACACCATATATTTT. V usage is TRBV6-6 and J usage is TRBJ1-3, with 11 positions matching TRBD1. The germline gives CDR1 MNHNY, CDR2 SVGAGI (reference sequence). The CDR3 sequence is 14 residues long. The junction had 2 bases not matched to a gene; V was cut back by 2 bases and J by 8 bases.

This rearrangement joins TRBV7-2 to TRBJ2-7, with 12 bases fitting TRBD2. The V gene end was trimmed by 3 bases and the J gene end by 5 bases; junction bases not matched to a gene: 5. There are 15 residues in the CDR3. The germline V gene has CDR1 SGHTA and CDR2 FQGNSA. The CDR3 reads CASSLTSGSQHEQYF. In DNA, the CDR3 is TGTGCCAGCAGCTTGACTAGCGGGAGCCAACACGAGCAGTACTTC.

The rearrangement uses TRBV30 and TRBJ2-1; no firm D call. Germline V gives CDR1 GTSNPN, CDR2 SVGIG (reference sequence). The V gene lost 1 base and the J gene lost 4 bases, with 5 bases spanning the gap. The CDR3 totals 12 residues. CDR3 sequence (DNA): TGTGCCTGGAGTGGGGTGTACAATGAGCAGTTCTTC. Encoded protein: CAWSGVYNEQFF.

The chain employs TRBV27 and TRBJ2-7; 11 nucleotides agree with TRBD2. Germline assignment: CDR1 MNHEY and CDR2 SMNVEV (reference sequence). CDR3 length: 14 amino acids. Germline trimming cut 7 bases from V and 2 bases from J; bases unmatched to any gene: 4. The CDR3 is CASNTGLAAYEQYF. In DNA form, the CDR3 reads TGTGCCAGCAATACGGGACTAGCGGCCTACGAGCAGTACTTC.